The entry below describes one T cell receptor beta chain. This clone showed up just a few times. Its antigen is not yet known. No clone much larger than this one lies a single base away; base qualities are absent. These data belong to a study of blood T cell repertoires in COVID-19 (dated by TCRdb to 2020 to 2021). A note on the overall study: Samples covering the acute and convalescent phases of COVID-19 were provided by collaborators in the United States, Italy and Spain. A de-identified subject ID, COVID-19 status, age in years and sex were almost always included in the sample metadata. The repertoires were made available in a free public database intended to serve as a resource for research on the immune response to SARS-CoV-2. Samples were obtained from the ongoing ImmuneRACE study (first 160 participants) and from some 1,300 subjects provided by 6 global collaborators. HLA class I and class II types, where available, came from metadata supplied by the sample provider rather than from assay-based typing. Subjects who had been exposed to COVID-19, were actively infected with it, or had recovered from it provided the deeply sampled blood TCRbeta repertoires that made up the dataset. The prospective study material was composed of cDNA or gDNA derived from T cells, B-cell-depleted T cells, or PBMCs.

General study outcomes and caveats: The amount of clinical and demographic metadata varied by source and participant and was provided uncurated.

The immunoSEQ Assay, a bias-controlled multiplex PCR, was used to amplify TCRbeta CDR3 regions from genomic DNA. On the study's bioinformatics: Within the assay, amplification of reference gene primers was used to estimate how many nucleated cells each sample contained. To quantify the absolute abundance of each unique TCRbeta CDR3 rearrangement, sequence reads were collapsed and filtered. For each sample, productive Simpson clonality was calculated as the square root of Simpson's diversity index across productive rearrangements. TCRdb carries this immuneACCESS record with in-frame sequences only. Its versions omit some clonotypes, under half of them owing to an unresolved V gene in the studies checked, with the rest unexplained. From that table come the V and J calls and clone size; the DNA was used to work out D and trimming. The sample profile shows 210,000 or so clones; approximately 88% of them were found once. The ten largest make up approximately 3.5% of the sample.

In the prospective study, participants were about 18 to 89 years old, resided in 20 to 30 geographic areas of the United States, and were enrolled through a virtual design. Cohort assignment in the prospective study relied on participant-reported clinical history from a screening survey and a study questionnaire. A participant counted as exposed if, within 2 weeks of entering the study, that participant had been in contact with someone who had a PCR-confirmed or clinician-diagnosed COVID-19 case. Mobile phlebotomists in the prospective study collected whole blood, serum and a nasopharyngeal or oropharyngeal swab from every participant. Participants in the prospective study had the option to provide additional blood draws and questionnaires over an approximately 2-month period. Blood samples from the prospective study were shipped frozen or at room temperature prior to DNA extraction. Sample: PBMCs or T cells enriched from blood (not recorded which). The TCR was taken from a woman aged 25 to 45 who had been exposed to COVID-19.

The CDR3: CASEGQPRYGYTF. The bases are TGTGCCAGTGAAGGACAGCCACGTTATGGCTACACCTTC. Recombination joined TRBV5-3 with TRBJ1-2; a weak D assignment points to TRBD1 (6 bases agree). TRBV5-3 is annotated as an ORF whose role is uncertain. The CDR3 numbers 13 residues from cysteine through phenylalanine. Kept here is only the CDR3 DNA, which spans 39 bases and is read in frame from base 1. V lost 8 bases and J lost 5 bases; the stretch between them is 16 bases long.